These T cell receptor beta chains were read from a single sample in a study of cytomegalovirus exposure and HLA in healthy donors. The assay was immunoSEQ multiplex PCR, and TCRdb's table has in-frame clones only and misses some. This table holds about 190,000 clones, around four fifths found once. Material: PBMCs. These TCRs come from a man aged 40-50 years in good health and CMV-seropositive. Each CDR3 is given without its conserved first and last residue. Part of the rows lack a size; the others show once, few, many or a class for expanded clones.

j_gene | abundance | v_gene | CDR3aa
TRBJ1-2 | . | TRBV27 | ASGLTYGYT
TRBJ2-5 | . | TRBV5-1 | ASSHGTDQETQY
TRBJ1-2 | . | TRBV6-1 | ASRGPDRNYGYT
TRBJ2-1 | . | TRBV7-3 | ASSVTGGFYNEQF
TRBJ2-1 | . | TRBV11-2 | ASSGYYNSYNEQF
TRBJ2-5 | . | TRBV27 | ASSSPQETQY
TRBJ2-4 | . | TRBV6-6 | ASSGTGVQY
TRBJ2-2 | once | TRBV5-1 | ASSLTTARTGELF
TRBJ2-2 | . | TRBV9 | ASSVGQVSTGELF
TRBJ2-5 | . | TRBV7-9 | ASSLQETQY
TRBJ2-1 | . | TRBV5-1 | ASRPGQGAYNEQF
TRBJ2-5 | few | TRBV7-9 | ASSSTRGQETQY